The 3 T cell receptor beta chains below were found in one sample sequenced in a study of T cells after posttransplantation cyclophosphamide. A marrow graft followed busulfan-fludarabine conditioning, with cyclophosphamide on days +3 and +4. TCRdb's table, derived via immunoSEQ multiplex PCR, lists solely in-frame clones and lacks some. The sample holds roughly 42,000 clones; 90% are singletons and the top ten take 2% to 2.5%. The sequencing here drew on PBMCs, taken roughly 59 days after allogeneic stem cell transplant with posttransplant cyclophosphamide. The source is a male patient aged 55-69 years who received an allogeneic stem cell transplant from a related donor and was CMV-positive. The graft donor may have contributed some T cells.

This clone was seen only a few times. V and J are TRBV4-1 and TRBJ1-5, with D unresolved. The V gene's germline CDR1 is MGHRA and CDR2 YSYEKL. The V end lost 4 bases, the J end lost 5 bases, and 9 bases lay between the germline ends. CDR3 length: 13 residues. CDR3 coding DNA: TGCGCCAGCAGCCGGGAGAGGGATCAGCCCCAGCATTTT. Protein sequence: CASSRERDQPQHF.

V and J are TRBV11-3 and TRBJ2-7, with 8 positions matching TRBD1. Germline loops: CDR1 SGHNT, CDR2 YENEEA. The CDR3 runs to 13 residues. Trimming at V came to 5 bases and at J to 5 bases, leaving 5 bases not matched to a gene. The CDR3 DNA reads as TGTGCCAGCAGCGGGACAGGTAGCCACGAGCAGTACTTC. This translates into CASSGTGSHEQYF.

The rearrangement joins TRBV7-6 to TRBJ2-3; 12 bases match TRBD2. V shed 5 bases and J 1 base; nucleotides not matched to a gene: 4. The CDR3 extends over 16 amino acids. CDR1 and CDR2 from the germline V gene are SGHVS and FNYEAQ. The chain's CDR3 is CASSPRLAGGTDTQYF. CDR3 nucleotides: TGTGCCAGCAGCCCTAGACTAGCGGGGGGCACAGATACGCAGTATTTT.